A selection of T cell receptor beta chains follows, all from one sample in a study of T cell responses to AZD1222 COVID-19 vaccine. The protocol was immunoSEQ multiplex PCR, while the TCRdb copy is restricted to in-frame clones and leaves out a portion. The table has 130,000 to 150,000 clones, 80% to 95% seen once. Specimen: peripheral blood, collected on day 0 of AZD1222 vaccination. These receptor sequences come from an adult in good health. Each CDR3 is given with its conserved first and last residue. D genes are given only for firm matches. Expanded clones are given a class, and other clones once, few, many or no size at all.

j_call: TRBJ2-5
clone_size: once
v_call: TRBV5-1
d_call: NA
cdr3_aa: CASSSRRSGVETQYF
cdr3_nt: TGCGCCAGCAGCTCCCGACGCTCCGGGGTGGAGACCCAGTACTTC

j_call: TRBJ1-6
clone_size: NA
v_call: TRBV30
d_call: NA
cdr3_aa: CAWSSQSREGRLHF
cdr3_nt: TGTGCCTGGAGTTCACAATCCAGGGAAGGTCGCCTCCACTTT

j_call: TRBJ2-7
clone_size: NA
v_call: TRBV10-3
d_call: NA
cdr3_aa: CAISEQAYYEQYF
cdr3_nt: TGTGCCATCAGTGAGCAGGCTTACTACGAGCAGTACTTC

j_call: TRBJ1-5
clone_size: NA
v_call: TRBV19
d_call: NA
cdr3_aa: CASSIVGGSNQPQHF
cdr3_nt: TGTGCCAGTAGTATAGTAGGAGGGAGCAATCAGCCCCAGCATTTT

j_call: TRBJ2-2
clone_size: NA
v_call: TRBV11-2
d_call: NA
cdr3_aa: CASSSWRGGELFF
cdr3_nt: TGTGCCAGCAGCTCCTGGAGGGGAGGGGAGCTGTTTTTT

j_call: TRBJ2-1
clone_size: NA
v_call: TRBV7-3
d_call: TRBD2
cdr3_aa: CASSLNGGLAGGEQFF
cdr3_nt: TGTGCCAGCAGCTTAAATGGGGGACTAGCGGGAGGTGAGCAGTTCTTC

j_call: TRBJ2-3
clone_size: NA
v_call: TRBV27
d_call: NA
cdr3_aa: CASSLWSIEGDTQYF
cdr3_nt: TGTGCCAGCAGTTTGTGGAGTATCGAGGGAGATACGCAGTATTTT

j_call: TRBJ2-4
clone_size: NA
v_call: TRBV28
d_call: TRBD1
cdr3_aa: CASSLSPGQAKNIQYF
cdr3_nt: TGTGCCAGCAGTTTAAGTCCGGGACAGGCCAAAAACATTCAGTACTTC

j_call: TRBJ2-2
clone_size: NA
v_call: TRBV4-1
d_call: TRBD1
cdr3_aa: CASSQRRDRYGELFF
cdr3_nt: TGCGCCAGCAGCCAGCGCCGGGACAGATACGGGGAGCTGTTTTTT

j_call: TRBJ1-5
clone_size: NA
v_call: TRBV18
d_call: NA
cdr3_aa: CASSQGYSNQPQHF
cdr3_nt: TGTGCCAGCTCTCAAGGATATAGCAATCAGCCCCAGCATTTT

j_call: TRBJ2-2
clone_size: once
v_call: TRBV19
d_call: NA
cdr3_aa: CASSINGGTNTGELFF
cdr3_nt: TGTGCCAGTAGTATTAACGGGGGCACGAACACCGGGGAGCTGTTTTTT

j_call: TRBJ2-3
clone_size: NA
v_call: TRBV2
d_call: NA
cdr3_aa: CASSRRWAGVTDTQYF
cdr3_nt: TGTGCCAGCAGCCGAAGGTGGGCTGGTGTCACAGATACGCAGTATTTT

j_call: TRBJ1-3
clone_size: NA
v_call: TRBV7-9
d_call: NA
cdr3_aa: CASSLGAPTSGNTIYF
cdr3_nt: TGTGCCAGCAGCTTAGGAGCTCCCACCTCTGGAAACACCATATATTTT

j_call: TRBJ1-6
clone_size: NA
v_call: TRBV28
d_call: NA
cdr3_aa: CASRDNSPLHF
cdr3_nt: TGTGCCAGCAGGGACAATTCACCCCTCCACTTT

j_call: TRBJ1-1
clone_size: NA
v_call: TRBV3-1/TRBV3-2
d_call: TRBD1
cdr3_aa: CANRTGGFTEAFF
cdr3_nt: TGTGCCAACCGGACAGGAGGTTTCACTGAAGCTTTCTTT

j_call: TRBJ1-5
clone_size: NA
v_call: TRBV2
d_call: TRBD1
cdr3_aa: CASSGAGQGAYSNQPQHF
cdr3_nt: TGTGCCAGCAGTGGGGCGGGACAGGGTGCCTATAGCAATCAGCCCCAGCATTTT

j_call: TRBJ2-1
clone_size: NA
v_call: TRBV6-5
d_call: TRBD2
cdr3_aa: CASSSGVSYNEQFF
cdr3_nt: TGTGCCAGCAGTAGCGGGGTCTCCTACAATGAGCAGTTCTTC

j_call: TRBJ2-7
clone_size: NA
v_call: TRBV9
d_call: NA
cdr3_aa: CASSAGHWSRSYEQYF
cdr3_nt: TGTGCCAGCAGCGCCGGACATTGGAGTCGCTCCTACGAGCAGTACTTC

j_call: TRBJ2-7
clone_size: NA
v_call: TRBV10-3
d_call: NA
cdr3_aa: CAISESLILEPYEQYF
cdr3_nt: TGTGCCATCAGTGAGTCGTTAATCCTGGAGCCCTACGAGCAGTACTTC

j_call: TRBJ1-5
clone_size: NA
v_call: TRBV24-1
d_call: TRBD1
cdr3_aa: CATSDAGTGNQPQHF
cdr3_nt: TGTGCCACCAGTGATGCCGGGACAGGGAATCAGCCCCAGCATTTT

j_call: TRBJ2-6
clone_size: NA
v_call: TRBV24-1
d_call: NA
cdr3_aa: CATSDRGANVLTF
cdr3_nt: TGTGCCACCAGTGATCGTGGGGCCAACGTCCTGACTTTC

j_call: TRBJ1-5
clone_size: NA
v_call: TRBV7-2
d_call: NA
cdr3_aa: CASSLRHRLMEPQHF
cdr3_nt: TGTGCCAGCAGCTTAAGGCATCGACTCATGGAGCCCCAGCATTTT

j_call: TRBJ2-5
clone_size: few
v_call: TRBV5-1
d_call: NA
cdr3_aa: CASSSAGTQEETQYF
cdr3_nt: TGCGCCAGCAGCTCCGCCGGGACCCAGGAGGAGACCCAGTACTTC

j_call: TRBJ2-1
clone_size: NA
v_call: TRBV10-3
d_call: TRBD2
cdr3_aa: CAISSGTSGYNEQFF
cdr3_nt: TGTGCCATCAGTTCCGGGACTAGCGGGTACAATGAGCAGTTCTTC

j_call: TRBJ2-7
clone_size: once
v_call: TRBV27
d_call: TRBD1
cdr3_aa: CASSSGQGRSYEQYF
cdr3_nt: TGTGCCAGCAGTTCAGGACAGGGGAGATCCTACGAGCAGTACTTC

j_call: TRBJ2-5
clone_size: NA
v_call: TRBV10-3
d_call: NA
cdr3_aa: CAIKRPEQETQYF
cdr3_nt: TGTGCCATCAAGAGGCCAGAGCAAGAGACCCAGTACTTC

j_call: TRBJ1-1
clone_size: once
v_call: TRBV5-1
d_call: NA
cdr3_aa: CASSSRGIKNTEAFF
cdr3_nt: TGCGCCAGCAGCTCTCGGGGGATAAAGAACACTGAAGCTTTCTTT

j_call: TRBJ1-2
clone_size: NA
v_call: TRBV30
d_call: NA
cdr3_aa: CAQTAGSVNYGYTF
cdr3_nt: TGTGCCCAGACAGCAGGATCAGTTAACTATGGCTACACCTTC

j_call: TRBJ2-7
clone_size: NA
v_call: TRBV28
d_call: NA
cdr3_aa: CASSKQDLGLGYEQYF
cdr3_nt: TGTGCCAGCAGCAAGCAAGATCTGGGCCTGGGGTACGAGCAGTACTTC

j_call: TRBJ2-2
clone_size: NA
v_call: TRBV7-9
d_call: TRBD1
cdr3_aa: CASSFYRGPNTGELFF
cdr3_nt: TGTGCCAGCAGCTTCTACAGGGGCCCGAACACCGGGGAGCTGTTTTTT

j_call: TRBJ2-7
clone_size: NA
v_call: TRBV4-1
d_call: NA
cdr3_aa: CASSHRRFNYEQYF
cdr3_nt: TGCGCCAGCAGCCATCGGCGGTTCAACTACGAGCAGTACTTC

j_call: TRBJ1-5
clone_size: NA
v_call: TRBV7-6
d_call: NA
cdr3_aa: CASSLNSRDSNQPQHF
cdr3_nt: TGTGCCAGCAGCTTAAACAGCAGAGATAGCAATCAGCCCCAGCATTTT

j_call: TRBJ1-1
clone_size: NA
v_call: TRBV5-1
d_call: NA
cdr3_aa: CASSLHEGGTEAFF
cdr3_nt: TGCGCCAGCAGCTTGCACGAGGGGGGCACTGAAGCTTTCTTT

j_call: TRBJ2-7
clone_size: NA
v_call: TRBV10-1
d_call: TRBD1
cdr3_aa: CASSRDRDHEQYF
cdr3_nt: TGCGCCAGCAGTAGAGACAGGGACCACGAGCAGTACTTC

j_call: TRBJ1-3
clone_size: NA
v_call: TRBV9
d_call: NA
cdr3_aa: CASSPRGAGNTIYF
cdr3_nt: TGTGCCAGCAGCCCCCGGGGGGCCGGAAACACCATATATTTT

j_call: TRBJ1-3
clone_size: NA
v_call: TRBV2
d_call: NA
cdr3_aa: CASSEIRGRRKRNTIYF
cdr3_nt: TGTGCCAGCAGTGAGATTCGGGGGCGAAGGAAGAGAAACACCATATATTTT

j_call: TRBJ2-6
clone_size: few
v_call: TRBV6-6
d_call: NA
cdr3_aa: CASSYSTGANVLTF
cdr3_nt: TGTGCCAGCAGTTACTCGACTGGGGCCAACGTCCTGACTTTC

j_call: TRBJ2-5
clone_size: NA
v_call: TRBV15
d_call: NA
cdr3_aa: CATSRGNQETQYF
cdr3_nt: TGTGCCACCAGCAGAGGGAATCAAGAGACCCAGTACTTC

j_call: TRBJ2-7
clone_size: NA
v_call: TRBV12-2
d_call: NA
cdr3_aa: CASRFRGPYEQYF
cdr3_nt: TGTGCAAGTCGCTTTCGGGGGCCGTACGAGCAGTACTTC

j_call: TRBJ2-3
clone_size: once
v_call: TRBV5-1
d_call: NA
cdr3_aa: CASSLLDATDTQYF
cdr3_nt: TGCGCCAGCAGCTTATTAGATGCGACAGATACGCAGTATTTT

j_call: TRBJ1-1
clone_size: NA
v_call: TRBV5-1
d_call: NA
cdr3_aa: CASSLGGVEGTEAFF
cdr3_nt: TGCGCCAGCAGCTTGGGGGGCGTAGAGGGGACTGAAGCTTTCTTT

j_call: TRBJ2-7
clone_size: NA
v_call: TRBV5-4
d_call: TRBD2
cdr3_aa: CASSTAGGDEQYF
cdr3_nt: TGTGCCAGCTCCACGGCGGGGGGAGACGAGCAGTACTTC

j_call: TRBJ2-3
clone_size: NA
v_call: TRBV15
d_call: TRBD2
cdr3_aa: CATSGLAGEGTDTQYF
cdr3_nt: TGTGCCACCAGTGGACTAGCGGGAGAGGGCACAGATACGCAGTATTTT

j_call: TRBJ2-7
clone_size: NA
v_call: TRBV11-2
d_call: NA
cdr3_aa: CASSQTFSYEQYF
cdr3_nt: TGTGCCAGCAGCCAAACCTTCTCCTACGAGCAGTACTTC

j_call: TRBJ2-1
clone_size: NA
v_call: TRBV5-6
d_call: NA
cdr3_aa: CASSFSPSYNEQFF
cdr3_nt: TGTGCCAGCAGCTTTAGTCCCTCCTACAATGAGCAGTTCTTC

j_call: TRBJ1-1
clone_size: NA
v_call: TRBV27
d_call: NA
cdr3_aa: CASSLVKGVTEAFF
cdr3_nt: TGTGCCAGCAGTTTAGTGAAGGGGGTCACTGAAGCTTTCTTT

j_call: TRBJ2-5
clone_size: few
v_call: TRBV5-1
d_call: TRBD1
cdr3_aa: CASSLFGQDRETQYF
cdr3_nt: TGCGCCAGCAGCTTGTTCGGACAGGATAGGGAGACCCAGTACTTC

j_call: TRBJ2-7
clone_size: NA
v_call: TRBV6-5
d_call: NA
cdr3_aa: CASSYSLDPEPSEQYF
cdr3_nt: TGTGCCAGCAGTTACTCGCTGGACCCGGAACCTTCCGAGCAGTACTTC

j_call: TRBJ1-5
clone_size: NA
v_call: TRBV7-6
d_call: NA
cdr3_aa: CASSLGLNQPQHF
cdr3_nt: TGTGCCAGCAGCCTAGGGCTTAATCAGCCCCAGCATTTT

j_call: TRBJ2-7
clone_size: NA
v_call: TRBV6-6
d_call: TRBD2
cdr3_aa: CASSYRLAPVSYEQYF
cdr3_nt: TGTGCCAGCAGTTACCGACTAGCGCCTGTCTCCTACGAGCAGTACTTC

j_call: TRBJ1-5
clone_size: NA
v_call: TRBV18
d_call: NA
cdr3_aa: CASSNSNQPQHF
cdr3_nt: TGTGCCAGCTCAAATAGCAATCAGCCCCAGCATTTT

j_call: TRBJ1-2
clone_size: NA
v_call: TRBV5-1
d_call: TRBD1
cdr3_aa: CASSQGQGNDYGYTF
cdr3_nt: TGCGCCAGCAGCCAAGGACAGGGCAACGACTATGGCTACACCTTC

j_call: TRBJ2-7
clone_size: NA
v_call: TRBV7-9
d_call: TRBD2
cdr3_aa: CASSSSTGLESYEQYF
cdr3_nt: TGTGCCAGCAGCTCATCGACGGGACTAGAGAGCTACGAGCAGTACTTC

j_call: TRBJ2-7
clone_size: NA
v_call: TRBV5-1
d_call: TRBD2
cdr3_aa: CASSLAFGLAGANFYEQYF
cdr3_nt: TGCGCCAGCAGCTTGGCCTTTGGACTAGCGGGAGCCAACTTCTACGAGCAGTACTTC

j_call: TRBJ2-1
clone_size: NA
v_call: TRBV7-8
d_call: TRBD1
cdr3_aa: CASSRTGGREQFF
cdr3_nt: TGTGCCAGCAGCCGGACAGGGGGTCGGGAGCAGTTCTTC

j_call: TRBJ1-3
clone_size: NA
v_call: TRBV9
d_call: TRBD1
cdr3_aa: CASGQGGSGNTIYF
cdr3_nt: TGTGCCAGCGGACAGGGAGGGTCTGGAAACACCATATATTTT

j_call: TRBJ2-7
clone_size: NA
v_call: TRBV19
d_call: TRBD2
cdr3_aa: CASSITTSGSYEQYF
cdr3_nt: TGTGCCAGTAGTATAACGACTAGCGGTTCCTACGAGCAGTACTTC

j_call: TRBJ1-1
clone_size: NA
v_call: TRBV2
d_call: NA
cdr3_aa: CASSEFRGGNTEAFF
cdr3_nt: TGTGCCAGCAGTGAATTTCGTGGAGGAAACACTGAAGCTTTCTTT